The 16 T cell receptor beta chains in this list originate from one sample, sequenced in a study of blood T cells in healthy people across ages. A J-beta primer mix and a sample-barcoded 5' primer were used in a second PCR of roughly 7 to 12 cycles. TCRdb reprocessed the 5' RACE reads via MiXCR and lists one record per CDR3 protein. Of around 1.5 million distinct CDR3 sequences in the sample, around 36% were seen once. Sequencing used blood. Receptors were obtained from a woman in her 30s in good health.

This rearrangement joins TRBV27 to TRBJ1-1; unclear D gene. CDR3 length: 14 amino acids. V was pared by 3 bases and J by 4 bases, with 12 bases between. Germline CDR1 and CDR2: MNHEY and SMNVEV (reference sequence). CDR3 nucleotides: TGTGCCAGCAGTTTGGACCCTCTTGCCACTGAAGCTTTCTTT. Translating gives CASSLDPLATEAFF.

This clonotype came up a few times. V usage is TRBV6-1 and J usage is TRBJ2-2; D uncertain. The CDR3 is made up of 16 amino acids. V gave up 8 bases and J gave up 4 bases, with 20 bases separating them. The germline CDR1 and CDR2 sequences are MNHNS and SASEGT. This chain's CDR3 is CASRHGVADSTGELFF. CDR3 DNA: TGTGCCAGCCGTCATGGGGTAGCAGACTCCACCGGGGAGCTGTTTTTT.

In the case of this clonotype: The junction shows a germline mismatch at one end, possibly a read error. This chain joins TRBV27 and TRBJ2-1, with 7 positions matching TRBD1. The CDR3 is 14 residues long. Germline V gene lookup returns CDR1 MNHEY and CDR2 SMNVEV (reference sequence). In DNA, the CDR3 is TGTGCCAGCAGTTTCGGGGACAGTCACAAAGAGCAGTTCTTC. Translation: CASSFGDSHKEQFF.

The CDR3 DNA is TGTGCCACCAGTGACCCGACAGGGGGCTCCTACAATGAGCAGTTCTTC. It codes for CATSDPTGGSYNEQFF. The chain joins TRBV24-1 to TRBJ2-1, with 9 bases fitting TRBD1. The length of the CDR3 is 16 residues. The V gene end was trimmed by 4 bases and the J gene end by 0 bases; junction bases not matched to a gene: 3. CDR1 is KGHDR, CDR2 SFDVKD, per germline.

The rearrangement joins TRBV5-1 to TRBJ1-2; 7 bases are shared with TRBD1. The CDR3 spans 14 residues. Losses at the gene ends were 3 bases for V and 4 bases for J; bases not matched to a gene: 6. The germline V gene encodes CDR1 SGHRS and CDR2 YFSETQ. The CDR3 DNA reads TGCGCCAGCAGCTCATACCGGGACAGCTATGGCTACACCTTC. Its translation: CASSSYRDSYGYTF.

The chain joins TRBV6-1 to TRBJ1-2; D is unclear. There are 13 residues in the CDR3. The V gene's germline CDR1 is MNHNS and CDR2 SASEGT. The ends were cut back, 2 bases at V and 5 bases at J, with 9 bases in the middle. The DNA of the CDR3 is TGTGCCAGCAGTGAAAGTGACGTATATGGCTACACCTTC. Residues: CASSESDVYGYTF.

This clonotype was seen a handful of times. This chain uses TRBV20-1 with TRBJ2-5; D gene unclear. The germline V gene encodes CDR1 DFQATT and CDR2 SNEGSKA (reference sequence). With 3 bases removed from V and 2 bases from J, the gap between germline ends came to 22 bases. The CDR3 covers 17 residues. The CDR3 protein is CSARPNTFRRRQETQYF. The DNA for the CDR3 is TGCAGTGCTAGGCCCAACACCTTCCGTCGCCGACAAGAGACCCAGTACTTC.

The chain links TRBV20-1 to TRBJ2-3, with D maybe TRBD2 (6 bases). The CDR3 totals 15 residues. Trimming stripped 1 base from V and 3 bases from J, with 14 bases between. Per the germline V gene, CDR1 is DFQATT and CDR2 is SNEGSKA (reference sequence). In DNA, the CDR3 is TGCAGTGCTAGAGTGCGGCTAGCGCGGACAGATACGCAGTATTTT. Translated: CSARVRLARTDTQYF.

This clonotype has a handful of counts. J is TRBJ2-7 and V is TRBV7-9; possibly TRBD1 for D (6 bases). Trimming removed 8 bases at V and 4 bases at J, with 15 bases between. The CDR3 totals 13 residues. Looked up from germline, CDR1 is SEHNR and CDR2 is FQNEAQ (reference sequence). CDR3 in amino acids: CASGPQGWYEQYF. CDR3 sequence (DNA): TGTGCCAGCGGACCTCAGGGGTGGTACGAGCAGTACTTC.

The chain couples TRBV9 to TRBJ2-1, with 7 bases fitting TRBD2. The V gene end was trimmed by 1 base and the J gene end by 5 bases; junction bases not matched to a gene: 6. Germline V gene data show CDR1 as SGDLS and CDR2 as YYNGEE. The CDR3 totals 15 residues. CDR3 nucleotide sequence: TGTGCCAGCAGCGTATCCGGGACTACCCACAATGAGCAGTTCTTC. Translating it yields CASSVSGTTHNEQFF.

About this clonotype: One end of the junction fails to match germline, which may point to a read error. V usage is TRBV10-3 and J usage is TRBJ1-1, with D unresolved. Per germline, CDR1 ENHRY and CDR2 SYGVKD. The CDR3 sequence is 15 residues long. CDR3 loop: CAISESALVNAEAFF. In nucleotides, the CDR3 is TGTGCCATCAGTGAGTCCGCCTTGGTGAACGCTGAAGCTTTCTTT.

The rearrangement links TRBV5-1 to TRBJ2-3; 10 bases agree with TRBD2. CDR1 is SGHRS, CDR2 YFSETQ, per germline. With V trimmed by 5 bases and J by 2 bases, 5 bases remained unmatched. The CDR3 totals 15 residues. In DNA form, the CDR3 reads TGCGCCAGCAGGGTTAGCGGGAGGTACACAGATACGCAGTATTTT. Its translation: CASRVSGRYTDTQYF. The full variable domain, with the rest looked up from reference TRBV5-1 and TRBJ2-3, is KAGVTQTPRYLIKTRGQQVTLSCSPISGHRSVSWYQQTPGQGLQFLFEYFSETQRNKGNFPGRFSGRQFSNSRSEMNVSTLELGDSALYLCASRVSGRYTDTQYFGPGTRLTVL.

This clonotype has just a few counts. This chain uses TRBV24-1 with TRBJ2-1, with D uncertain. Trimming shortened V by 9 bases and J by 1 base, and 12 bases separated the two germline ends. CDR1 and CDR2 from the germline V gene are KGHDR and SFDVKD. This CDR3 is 14 amino acids long. CDR3: CATESRGSYNEQFF. Written as DNA, the CDR3 is TGTGCCACCGAGTCCCGTGGGTCCTACAATGAGCAGTTCTTC.

This clonotype was recorded a few times. CDR3 in DNA: TGTGCCAGCAGAGCCCCGGGGTCCTCCTCCTACGAGCAGTACTTC. Its translation: CASRAPGSSSYEQYF. This chain connects TRBV6-2 or TRBV6-3 to TRBJ2-7; tentatively, D is TRBD2 (5 bases). The CDR3 has 15 amino acids. Germline V gene sequence: CDR1 MNHEY, CDR2 SVGEGT. Trimming left V 6 bases short and J 0 bases short, with 15 bases between.

This clonotype has only a few counts. The V call is TRBV12-3 or TRBV12-4, the J call TRBJ2-3, with 8 bases matching TRBD1. Germline trimming cut 5 bases from V and 6 bases from J; bases unmatched to any gene: 7. This CDR3 is built from 14 residues. The CDR3 spells CASSRQGLGDTQYF. The CDR3 DNA sequence: TGTGCCAGCAGTCGACAGGGGTTAGGGGATACGCAGTATTTT.

This clonotype was seen a few times. This rearrangement joins TRBV20-1 to TRBJ1-6, with 7 bases lining up with TRBD1. The V segment lost 6 bases and the J segment 1 base; nucleotides outside the gene matches: 12. Germline V gives CDR1 DFQATT, CDR2 SNEGSKA (reference sequence). The CDR3 loop spans 17 amino acids. The CDR3 bases are TGCAGTGCGGTAGTAGGAGGGGGCAGGTCCTATAATTCACCCCTCCACTTT. Its translation: CSAVVGGGRSYNSPLHF.